These 6 T cell receptor beta chains came from one sample sequenced in a study of immune characterization of retroperitoneal liposarcoma. MiXCR was run by TCRdb on the PCR reads, yielding one entry per CDR3 protein. The table has 9,500 to 14,000 distinct CDR3 sequences, approximately 26% seen once; the top ten hold over 8.5%. The sequencing sample was made of tumor tissue. These receptors all come from a female donor with retroperitoneal liposarcoma.

This clonotype qualifies as medium-sized. The V gene is TRBV6-1, the J gene TRBJ2-4; D is perhaps TRBD2 (5 bases). V was cut by 6 bases and J by 1 base, with 19 bases left in between. Germline V gene lookup returns CDR1 MNHNS and CDR2 SASEGT. This CDR3 has 17 amino acids. Here the CDR3 DNA reads TGTGCCAGCAGGGCCTACTCCGGACTCGAGGCCAAAAACATTCAGTACTTC. Its protein product is CASRAYSGLEAKNIQYF.

The chain combines TRBV7-6 with TRBJ1-1, with D hard to call. The CDR3 is 13 residues long. Germline V CDR1 and CDR2: SGHVS, FNYEAQ. Deletions cut 2 bases from V and 5 bases from J, with 9 bases between. The CDR3 nucleotides read TGTGCCAGCAGCTTATCAAGTCGAACTGAAGCTTTCTTT. It translates to CASSLSSRTEAFF.

In regard to this clonotype: A much larger clone sits a single nucleotide away, making a read error possible. The rearrangement joins TRBV6-7 to TRBJ2-3; tentative D call: TRBD1 (5 bases). TRBV6-7 is annotated as an ORF whose role is uncertain. This CDR3 spans 13 amino acids. This chain's CDR3 is CATRATLEDTQNF. The CDR3 DNA follows: TGTGCCACCAGGGCCACCTTAGAGGATACGCAGAATTTT.

Ten or more counts support this clonotype. J is TRBJ1-6 and V is TRBV6-1, with 9 nucleotides matching TRBD1. Per germline, CDR1 MNHNS and CDR2 SASEGT. V gave up 8 bases and J gave up 7 bases; unmatched junction bases: 6. CDR3 length equals 14 residues. CDR3: CASGGTGMNSPLHF. CDR3 coding DNA: TGTGCCAGCGGGGGGACAGGGATGAATTCACCCCTCCACTTT.

This clonotype was counted a few times. This chain connects TRBV6-1 to TRBJ2-3; 10 bases align to TRBD2. The tail of the sequence fits TRBJ2-7 better, so the J call may be wrong. Germline values: CDR1 MNHNS, CDR2 SASEGT. The CDR3 is 15 residues long. This CDR3 is CASSYGPSGSYEQYF. CDR3 nucleotides: TGTGCCAGCAGTTACGGGCCTAGCGGGAGCTACGAGCAGTACTTC.

In its sample, this clonotype ranks as large. The chain recombines TRBV7-2 with TRBJ2-5; 10 nucleotides align to TRBD2. The length of the CDR3 is 14 residues. J lost 4 bases, V lost 4 bases, and 3 bases had no gene match. CDR1 and CDR2 (germline): SGHTA, FQGNSA. The CDR3 protein is CASSSSGSRETQYF. As DNA, the CDR3 is TGTGCCAGCAGCTCTAGCGGGAGCAGAGAGACCCAGTACTTC.